This passage covers 27 T cell receptor beta chains from one sample sequenced in a study of CD8 T cells in Susac syndrome. RNA was extracted with the RNeasy kit, and a quantity of roughly 0.5 to 1 ug was reverse transcribed using random hexamers. From the immunoSEQ multiplex PCR reads, TCRdb called clonotypes with MiXCR, one entry per CDR3 protein. The data show 100,000 to 150,000 distinct CDR3 sequences, 90% to 95% seen once. Material for sequencing was CD4+ T cells from PBMCs. These TCRs come from a human donor in good health.

The chain combines TRBV5-8 with TRBJ1-2; TRBD1 might be the D (5 bases). CDR1 is SGHTS, CDR2 YDEGEE, per germline. CDR3 size: 12 residues. V shed 7 bases and J shed 1 base, with 8 bases lying between them. The CDR3 sequence is CASDDSNYGYTF. As DNA, the CDR3 is TGTGCCAGCGATGACAGTAACTATGGCTACACCTTC.

The V call is TRBV5-1, the J call TRBJ2-5; D ambiguous. The CDR3 totals 14 residues. V was clipped by 2 bases and J by 0 bases, with 8 bases between them. The V gene's germline CDR1 is SGHRS and CDR2 YFSETQ. Here the CDR3 DNA reads TGCGCCAGCAGCTTTGATAACCACCAAGAGACCCAGTACTTC. Its protein product is CASSFDNHQETQYF.

The chain is built from TRBV29-1 and TRBJ2-3; D is possibly TRBD1 (5 bases). Trimming took off 2 bases at V and 2 bases at J, with 11 bases between the two ends. Per the germline V gene, CDR1 is SQVTM and CDR2 is ANQGSEA. The CDR3 runs 14 residues. This chain's CDR3 is CSVEKGMITDTQYF. CDR3 DNA sequence: TGCAGCGTTGAAAAGGGGATGATCACAGATACGCAGTATTTT.

Here the CDR3 DNA reads TGTGCCAGCAGCGGCCAACCGGGACTAACACAAGAGACCCAGTACTTC. Its translation is CASSGQPGLTQETQYF. V usage is TRBV11-2 and J usage is TRBJ2-5; 7 nucleotides agree with TRBD2. Trimming removed 5 bases from V and 2 bases from J; junction bases left unmatched: 11. The CDR3 runs to 16 residues. In germline, CDR1 is SGHAT, CDR2 FQNNGV.

The CDR3 coding sequence is TGTGCCAGCAGTGTCCCATCGGACAGGGAGAACGAGCAGTACTTC. This encodes CASSVPSDRENEQYF. The chain carries TRBV2 and TRBJ2-7; 8 nucleotides align to TRBD1. The germline V gene has CDR1 SNHLY and CDR2 FYNNEI. CDR3 length: 15 residues. V lost 4 bases, J lost 5 bases, and 10 bases stayed unmatched.

The gene calls are TRBV29-1 and TRBJ2-1; 11 nucleotides line up with TRBD2. This CDR3 region has 15 residues. Unmatched junction bases numbered 12, after V lost 7 bases and J lost 7 bases. Germline V lookup: CDR1 SQVTM, CDR2 ANQGSEA. The CDR3: CSAESPSGRKNEQFF. CDR3 nucleotide sequence: TGCAGCGCCGAATCCCCTAGCGGGAGGAAAAATGAGCAGTTCTTC.

The chain employs TRBV28 and TRBJ2-1, with 7 nucleotides matching TRBD2. Germline V lookup: CDR1 MDHEN, CDR2 SYDVKM. The V gene end was trimmed by 3 bases and the J gene end by 6 bases; junction bases not matched to a gene: 2. This CDR3 is 13 amino acids long. Here the CDR3 DNA reads TGTGCCAGCAGTTTGGGAGGGAGCAATGAGCAGTTCTTC. It encodes CASSLGGSNEQFF.

This clonotype was detected once. J is TRBJ1-1 and V is TRBV3-1; D uncertain. This CDR3 is built from 14 residues. Per the germline V gene, CDR1 is LGHDT and CDR2 is YNNKEL (reference sequence). V lost 4 bases and J lost 2, with 11 bases in between. The CDR3 sequence: CASSRGMSNTEAFF. The CDR3 nucleotides read TGTGCCAGCAGCCGTGGGATGTCTAACACTGAAGCTTTCTTT.

V and J are TRBV15 and TRBJ2-3; no clear D gene. V was cut by 0 bases and J by 9 bases, with 13 bases left in between. The CDR3 is 14 amino acids. CDR1 and CDR2 (germline): LNHNV, YYDKDF (reference sequence). CDR3 loop: CATSREQTSSTQYF. For the CDR3, the DNA is TGTGCCACCAGCAGAGAGCAGACTTCCTCAACGCAGTATTTT.

The chain combines TRBV5-1 with TRBJ2-7, with 8 bases that match TRBD1. Germline V gives CDR1 SGHRS, CDR2 YFSETQ. The CDR3 length is 15 residues. The trim removed 3 bases at V and 0 bases at J, leaving 5 bases unmatched. In DNA, the CDR3 is TGCGCCAGCAGCTCGACAGGGGATAGCTCCTACGAGCAGTACTTC. The encoded protein is CASSSTGDSSYEQYF.

This rearrangement joins TRBV28 to TRBJ1-5, with D maybe TRBD1 (5 bases). The length of the CDR3 is 16 residues. Germline V gene sequence: CDR1 MDHEN, CDR2 SYDVKM. With 3 bases removed from V and 1 base from J, the gap between germline ends came to 13 bases. CDR3 nucleotide sequence: TGTGCCAGCAGTTTTGTAAGACAGTTCAGCAATCAGCCCCAGCATTTT. It yields the protein CASSFVRQFSNQPQHF.

The chain couples TRBV3-1 to TRBJ2-7; no reliable D call. This CDR3 spans 12 amino acids. Between the trimmed V and J ends, which lost 5 bases and 5 bases, there was a span of 10 bases. The V gene's germline CDR1 is LGHDT and CDR2 YNNKEL (reference sequence). The DNA of the CDR3 is TGTGCCAGCAGCACTACACGCCACGAGCAGTACTTC. It specifies CASSTTRHEQYF.

This clonotype appeared a few times. The chain carries TRBV5-1 and TRBJ2-5; D is perhaps TRBD2 (6 bases). Trimming removed 1 base from V and 2 bases from J, with 9 bases in between. Germline CDR1 is SGHRS and CDR2 is YFSETQ. This CDR3 is built from 14 residues. Here the CDR3 reads CASSLWDSQETQYF. The DNA for the CDR3 is TGCGCCAGCAGCTTGTGGGACTCTCAAGAGACCCAGTACTTC.

The chain joins TRBV20-1 to TRBJ2-5; D may be TRBD2 (6 bases). The germline V gene encodes CDR1 DFQATT and CDR2 SNEGSKA (reference sequence). V lost 3 bases and J 5 bases, leaving 13 bases between the germline ends. The CDR3 covers 13 residues. The CDR3 here is CSASGSPRETQYF. The DNA for the CDR3 is TGCAGTGCTAGCGGGAGCCCCAGGGAGACCCAGTACTTC.

V usage is TRBV24-1 and J usage is TRBJ2-1, with D unclear. This CDR3 comprises 17 residues. V dropped 5 bases and J dropped 0 bases, with 16 bases sitting between them. Looked up from germline, CDR1 is KGHDR and CDR2 is SFDVKD. The CDR3 here is CATSGLSSGSSYNEQFF. CDR3 nucleotide sequence: TGTGCCACCAGTGGCCTAAGCAGTGGAAGCTCCTACAATGAGCAGTTCTTC.

This clonotype appeared a single time. The rearrangement uses TRBV29-1 and TRBJ1-1, with D hard to call. This CDR3 region has 13 residues. Trimming stripped 2 bases from V and 4 bases from J, with 11 bases between. Germline V gene data show CDR1 as SQVTM and CDR2 as ANQGSEA. CDR3: CSVEMPSRTEAFF. The CDR3 DNA reads TGCAGCGTTGAAATGCCCTCCCGCACTGAAGCTTTCTTT.

The chain links TRBV13 to TRBJ2-7, with D possibly TRBD2 on 5 matching bases. CDR1 and CDR2 (germline): PRHDT, FYEKMQ (reference sequence). Trimming left V 5 bases short and J 5 bases short, with 19 bases between. The CDR3 runs to 15 residues. The CDR3 DNA sequence: TGTGCCAGCAGCCGAGGCGGGTCTCAACGCAACGAGCAGTACTTC. It encodes CASSRGGSQRNEQYF.

The chain employs TRBV6-1 and TRBJ2-1; no clear D gene. The V end lost 6 bases, the J end lost 10 bases, and 16 bases lay between the germline ends. CDR3 length: 13 residues. Germline V gives CDR1 MNHNS, CDR2 SASEGT. This CDR3 is CASRQASAREQFF. Here the CDR3 DNA reads TGTGCCAGCAGACAAGCCTCAGCGCGGGAGCAGTTCTTC.

CDR3 residues: CASRVAGGPDTQYF. The DNA of the CDR3 is TGTGCCAGCAGAGTAGCGGGAGGGCCGGATACGCAGTATTTT. The chain joins TRBV7-2 to TRBJ2-3; 11 nucleotides match TRBD2. Germline assignment: CDR1 SGHTA and CDR2 FQGNSA. Unmatched junction bases numbered 5, after V lost 6 bases and J lost 6 bases. CDR3 length equals 14 residues. Drawing the rest from reference TRBV7-2 and TRBJ2-3, the complete variable domain is GAGVSQSPSNKVTEKGKDVELRCDPISGHTALYWYRQSLGQGLEFLIYFQGNSAPDKSGLPSDRFSAERTGGSVSTLTIQRTQQEDSAVYLCASRVAGGPDTQYFGPGTRLTVL.

This clonotype has only one observation. The chain combines TRBV27 with TRBJ1-2; 8 nucleotides line up with TRBD1. With 5 bases clipped from V and 4 bases from J, the junction kept 6 bases outside the gene matches. CDR1 is MNHEY, CDR2 SMNVEV, per germline (reference sequence). The CDR3 consists of 14 residues. The CDR3 bases are TGTGCCAGCAGTCCTAGACAGGGGAGCTATGGCTACACCTTC. This sequence encodes CASSPRQGSYGYTF.

The rearrangement joins TRBV6-1 to TRBJ2-3; D uncertain. The V gene's germline CDR1 is MNHNS and CDR2 SASEGT. This CDR3 has 12 residues. Trimming left V 1 base short and J 5 bases short, with 4 bases between. CDR3 DNA: TGTGCCAGCAGTGAAGTTCGAGATACGCAGTATTTT. Encoded protein: CASSEVRDTQYF.

The genes are TRBV12-3 or TRBV12-4 and TRBJ2-4; D gene ambiguous. The CDR3 has 15 residues. Trimming stripped 4 bases from V and 0 bases from J, with 10 bases between. CDR3 coding DNA: TGTGCCAGCAGTTCTAGTGTAGTAGCCAAAAACATTCAGTACTTC. This encodes CASSSSVVAKNIQYF.

The chain employs TRBV3-1 and TRBJ1-2, with D unresolved. V lost 0 bases and J lost 4, with 12 bases in between. Germline V lookup: CDR1 LGHDT, CDR2 YNNKEL (reference sequence). The CDR3 has 15 amino acids. CDR3 nucleotide sequence: TGTGCCAGCAGCCAAGATCCTGGACGGCTCTATGGCTACACCTTC. This sequence encodes CASSQDPGRLYGYTF.

This rearrangement joins TRBV7-8 to TRBJ2-7; D ambiguous. The CDR3 spans 13 residues. Trimming removed 5 bases at V and 12 bases at J, with 20 bases between. Germline assignment: CDR1 SGHVS and CDR2 FQNEAQ. In nucleotides, the CDR3 is TGTGCCAGCAGCCCGTTTGAAGGGTTGAATGCGTACTTC. This encodes CASSPFEGLNAYF.

The chain recombines TRBV25-1 with TRBJ2-1, with a possible D match to TRBD2 (6 bases). The CDR3 runs 16 residues. V was shortened by 2 bases and J by 0 bases, with 11 bases between the two germline ends. Looked up from germline, CDR1 is MGHDK and CDR2 is SYGVNS. The CDR3 DNA sequence: TGTGCCAGCAGTGAAAAGGCGGGGAGCTCCTACAATGAGCAGTTCTTC. Translation gives CASSEKAGSSYNEQFF.

This clonotype has a single count. This chain uses TRBV6-5 with TRBJ2-5; D is possibly TRBD1 or TRBD2 (5 bases each). This CDR3 is built from 13 residues. Trimming left V 5 bases short and J 4 bases short, with 11 bases between. Per the germline V gene, CDR1 is MNHEY and CDR2 is SVGAGI. CDR3 DNA sequence: TGTGCCAGCAGTGCCGGGACGCGAGAGACCCAGTACTTC. Encoded protein: CASSAGTRETQYF.

J is TRBJ2-2 and V is TRBV14, with D uncertain. Trimming took 1 base from V and 1 from J, leaving 7 bases between them. This CDR3 contains 15 residues. Germline V gene data show CDR1 as SGHDN and CDR2 as FVKESK. Here the CDR3 reads CASSQGLLNTGELFF. As DNA, the CDR3 is TGTGCCAGCAGCCAAGGGCTATTGAACACCGGGGAGCTGTTTTTT.